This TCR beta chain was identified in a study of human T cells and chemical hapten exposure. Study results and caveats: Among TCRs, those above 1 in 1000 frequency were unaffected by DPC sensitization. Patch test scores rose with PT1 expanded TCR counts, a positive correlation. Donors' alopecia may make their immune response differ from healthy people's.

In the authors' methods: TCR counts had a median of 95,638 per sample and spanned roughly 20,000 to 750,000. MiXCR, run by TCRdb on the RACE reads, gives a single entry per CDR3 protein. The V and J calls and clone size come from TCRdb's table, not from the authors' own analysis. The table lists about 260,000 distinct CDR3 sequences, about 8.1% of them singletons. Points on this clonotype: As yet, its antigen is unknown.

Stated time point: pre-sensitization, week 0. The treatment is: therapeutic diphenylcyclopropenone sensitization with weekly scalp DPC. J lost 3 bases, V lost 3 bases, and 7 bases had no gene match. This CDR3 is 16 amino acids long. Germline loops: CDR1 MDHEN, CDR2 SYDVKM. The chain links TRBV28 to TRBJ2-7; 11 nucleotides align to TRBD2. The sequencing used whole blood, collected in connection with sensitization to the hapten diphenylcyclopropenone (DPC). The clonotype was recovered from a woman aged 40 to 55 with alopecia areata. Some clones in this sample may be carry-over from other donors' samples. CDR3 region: CASSLGLAESIYEQYF. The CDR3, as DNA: TGTGCCAGCAGTTTGGGACTAGCGGAGTCTATCTACGAGCAGTACTTC.